Sequencing of this T cell receptor (beta chain) was carried out in a study of T-cell memory formation after mild COVID-19. Study conclusions and caveats: Clones that contracted from day 15 to 85 were balanced CD4/CD8, while later expanders leaned CD4+. CD4+ contracting clones lay mainly in CM and EM, CD8+ ones in EMRA.

TCRdb analysed the 5' RACE reads with MiXCR anew, one entry per CDR3 protein. The sample has 450,000 to 650,000 distinct CDR3 sequences, about 22% seen once; the top ten hold around 7.7%. A few counts support this clonotype. Its target is not known. Sequencing input: PBMCs or a T cell subset sorted from them (not recorded which). This TCR was sampled from an adult woman who had mild COVID-19 (a few samples of this study predate the infection). Cell type and time point are not known.

As DNA, the CDR3 is TGTGCCAGCAGCGCCTACCTCGGGACAGACTTAGCCAAAAACATTCAGTACTTC. Translation: CASSAYLGTDLAKNIQYF. The rearrangement joins TRBV7-3 to TRBJ2-4; TRBD1 matches 7 bases. This CDR3 is built from 18 residues. Germline values: CDR1 SGHTA, CDR2 FQGTGA. V gave up 5 bases and J gave up 0 bases; unmatched junction bases: 13.